The 3 T cell receptor beta chains presented below share a single source sample, sequenced in a study of CD8+CD57+ T cells in acquired aplastic anemia. An expansion of CD8+CD57+ cells by flow cytometry had been shown in patients chosen for sequencing. Profiling of TCR beta VDJ combinations and CDR3 sequences used genomic DNA as template. TCRdb reprocessed the reads with MiXCR, giving one entry per CDR3 protein. The sample includes under 350,000 distinct CDR3 sequences, roughly 59% seen only once; the top ten take around 1.3%. Material for sequencing was sorted CD4+, CD8+, or CD8+CD57+ T cells (not recorded which) from PBMCs. The receptors derive from a human donor with aplastic anemia.

This clonotype was observed at least ten times. This rearrangement joins TRBV5-6 to TRBJ2-3; D remains ambiguous. V lost 1 base and J 0 bases, leaving 9 bases between the germline ends. Germline V gene data show CDR1 as SGHDT and CDR2 as YYEEEE. CDR3 size: 15 residues. The CDR3 DNA reads as TGTGCCAGCAGCTTGACAGTCTCTAGCACAGATACGCAGTATTTT. This gives the protein CASSLTVSSTDTQYF. The full variable domain, its missing parts supplied by reference TRBV5-6 and TRBJ2-3, is DAGVTQSPTHLIKTRGQQVTLRCSPKSGHDTVSWYQQALGQGPQFIFQYYEEEERQRGNFPDRFSGHQFPNYSSELNVNALLLGDSALYLCASSLTVSSTDTQYFGPGTRLTVL.

The chain uses TRBV24-1 and TRBJ1-5; the D gene is possibly TRBD1 (5 bases). Looked up from germline, CDR1 is KGHDR and CDR2 is SFDVKD. The CDR3 runs 17 residues. V dropped 7 bases and J dropped 2 bases, with 20 bases sitting between them. CDR3 residues: CATSASWGPRGNQPQHF. CDR3 coding DNA: TGTGCCACCAGCGCCTCCTGGGGACCACGGGGCAATCAGCCCCAGCATTTT.

This clonotype occurred a few times. J is TRBJ2-3 and V is TRBV20-1; D is possibly TRBD2 (5 bases). Germline V gives CDR1 DFQATT, CDR2 SNEGSKA (reference sequence). V was shortened by 1 base and J by 2 bases, with 16 bases between the two germline ends. The CDR3 covers 16 residues. The chain's CDR3 is CSARAGSTSSTDTQYF. The DNA for the CDR3 is TGCAGTGCTAGAGCGGGAAGCACAAGCTCCACAGATACGCAGTATTTT.